This T cell receptor (beta chain) appears in the sequencing data of a study of shared clonotypes between healthy human individuals. Study context: CD8 memory received one plate per donor, CD8 naive two, CD4 memory three and CD4 naive three.

In the case of this clone: Antigen specificity is unknown.

Germline CDR1 is DFQATT and CDR2 is SNEGSKA (reference sequence). V was clipped by 7 bases and J by 4 bases, with 6 bases between them. This CDR3 region has 10 residues. Clones were read by immunoSEQ multiplex PCR, and TCRdb kept only the in-frame ones, dropping some. Of about 2.1 million clones in the sample, 85% to 95% were seen once. The naive CD8 subset, CD45RO-negative cells positively selected for CCR7, excluded terminally differentiated effector memory CD45RA+ cells. Every donor was a Caucasian adult from Nashville, Tennessee. Points from the study as a whole: Sampling involved blood alone; tissue repertoires likely differ.

This receptor was taken from a man aged 18 to 30 in good health. Some clones in this sample may be carry-over from other donors' samples. J is TRBJ2-3 and V is TRBV20-1; D call uncertain. Sample: naive CD8+ T cells from PBMCs. The CDR3: CSGLPDTQYF. The CDR3 nucleotides read TGCAGTGGGTTGCCAGATACGCAGTATTTT.